The sample holds many counts of the clone carrying this T cell receptor (beta chain). TCR alpha and beta CDR3 regions were amplified from RNA using iRepertoire nested multiplex PCR. TCRdb re-derived calls from the multiplex PCR reads in MiXCR, one entry per CDR3 protein. The data contain some 4,200 distinct CDR3 sequences, approximately 24% of them singletons. CDR3 length: 12 residues. Germline V gives CDR1 SGHNT, CDR2 YYREEE (reference sequence). Trimming cost V 3 bases and J 13 bases, with 11 bases left between them. This sample stems from a study of glioma-infiltrating T cells. The sequenced sample was glioma tissue, nonneoplastic brain tissue, or PBMCs (not recorded which). The TCR comes from a human donor with low-grade glioma or glioblastoma, undergoing nonglioma brain surgery, or in good health (not recorded which). V gene TRBV5-4 combines with J gene TRBJ1-6; the D gene is possibly TRBD1 (5 bases). As DNA, the CDR3 is TGTGCCAGCAGCTCCGAGGGGTGGCCCCTCCACTTT. Amino acids: CASSSEGWPLHF.